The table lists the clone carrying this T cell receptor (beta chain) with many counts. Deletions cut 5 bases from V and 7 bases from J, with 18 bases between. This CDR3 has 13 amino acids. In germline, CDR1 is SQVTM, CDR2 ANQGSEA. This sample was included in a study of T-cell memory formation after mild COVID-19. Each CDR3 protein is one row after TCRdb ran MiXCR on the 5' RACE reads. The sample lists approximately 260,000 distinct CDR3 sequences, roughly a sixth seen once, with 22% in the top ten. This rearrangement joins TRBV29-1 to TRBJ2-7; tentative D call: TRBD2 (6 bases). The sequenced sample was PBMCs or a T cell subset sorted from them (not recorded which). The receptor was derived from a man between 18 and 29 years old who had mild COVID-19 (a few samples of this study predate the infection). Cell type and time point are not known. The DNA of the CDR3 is TGCAGCGTTCTTGACCTTAGGAGCGGGGAGCAGTACTTC. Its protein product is CSVLDLRSGEQYF.